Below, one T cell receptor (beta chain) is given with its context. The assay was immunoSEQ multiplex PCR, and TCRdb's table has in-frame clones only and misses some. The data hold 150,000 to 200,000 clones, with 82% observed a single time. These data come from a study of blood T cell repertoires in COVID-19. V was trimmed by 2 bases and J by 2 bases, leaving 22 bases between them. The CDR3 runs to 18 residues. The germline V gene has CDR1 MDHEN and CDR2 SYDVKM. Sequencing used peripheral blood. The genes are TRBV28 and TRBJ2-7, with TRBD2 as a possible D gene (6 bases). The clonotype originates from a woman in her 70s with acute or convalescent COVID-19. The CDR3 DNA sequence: TGTGCCAGCAGTTTAAGGGCCGAACCAGTGGGAGGACCCTACGAGCAGTACTTC. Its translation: CASSLRAEPVGGPYEQYF.